This T cell receptor (beta chain) was recorded in a study of CD8 T cell repertoires and HIV-1 epitope variants. Of note for this clone: Its antigen is unidentified.

Profiling relied on immunoSEQ multiplex PCR, and the TCRdb table lists in-frame clones only, not all of them. The sample yields 3,000 to 4,500 clones, nearly 70% seen once. The clonotype comes from a male donor with HIV. Material for sequencing was cultured CD8+ T cells derived from PBMCs.

CDR3 nucleotide sequence: TGTGCCAGCAGCTTGGGCTGGAAAGCTTTCTTT. It is translated as CASSLGWKAFF. The chain uses TRBV5-5 and TRBJ1-1; the D is unclear. The CDR3 length is 11 residues. Germline-derived CDR1 and CDR2 are SGHKS and YYEKEE (reference sequence). Deletions cut 0 bases from V and 9 bases from J, with 6 bases between.